This is a list of T cell receptor beta chains from one sample in a study of CXCR3-negative and CXCR3-positive naive CD8 T cells. TCRdb reprocessed the 5' RACE reads, with one entry per CDR3 protein and no DNA. This sample's table reports approximately 40,000 distinct CDR3 sequences. The sample was memory CD8+ T cells from blood. These receptors were obtained from a human donor in good health. Some clones in this sample may be carry-over from other donors' samples. The CDR3 runs from the conserved cysteine through the conserved F or W. The size of a clone is reported for some rows only, either as once, few or many, or as a class for expanded clones.

size,J,V,CDR3
.,TRBJ2-7,TRBV13,CASSFSGSAYEQYF
.,TRBJ2-7,TRBV28,CASSLGGGLTEQYF
.,TRBJ2-7,TRBV4-1,CASSQEGLAAYEQYF
.,TRBJ2-1,TRBV20-1,CGARFETSGGYNEQFF
.,TRBJ1-6,TRBV7-9,CASSGQGLGETLHF
.,TRBJ2-2,TRBV20-1,CSARSTGMDTGELFF
.,TRBJ2-1,TRBV6-5,CASVARTSGRDEQFF
.,TRBJ2-7,TRBV6-2/TRBV6-3,CASSYRVGFDYEQYF
.,TRBJ2-5,TRBV15,CATSRASGGGETQYF
.,TRBJ2-5,TRBV7-6,CASSLPLQGPHGAQYF
.,TRBJ2-5,TRBV12-3/TRBV12-4,CASSFGTEQETQYF
.,TRBJ2-3,TRBV28,CASSFGFSSTDTQYF
.,TRBJ2-7,TRBV6-5,CASSYATGTREQYF
.,TRBJ2-1,TRBV7-9,CASSLGQGDYNEQFF
.,TRBJ1-5,TRBV28,CASSFPRTGTSNQPQHF
.,TRBJ1-5,TRBV7-2,CASSLIGDSNQPQHF
.,TRBJ2-5,TRBV13,CASSLEDRRGLQETQYF
.,TRBJ2-7,TRBV5-1,CASSLGPLAGDQYF
.,TRBJ2-3,TRBV7-6,CASSLAGEAWGDTQYF
.,TRBJ2-7,TRBV29-1,CSVVPGLSYEQYF
medium-sized,TRBJ2-5,TRBV7-8,CASTPWERRETQYF
.,TRBJ2-5,TRBV5-6,CASSLTIIETQYF
.,TRBJ2-2,TRBV29-1,CSVEWGGWTGELFF
.,TRBJ2-2,TRBV4-2,CASSLRTGTGGELFF
.,TRBJ2-1,TRBV4-3,CASSPGESSYNEQFF
.,TRBJ2-7,TRBV6-2/TRBV6-3,CASSYLTYEQYF
.,TRBJ2-7,TRBV12-3/TRBV12-4,CASSNSGIQGPFRDEQYF
.,TRBJ2-1,TRBV28,CASSPPILRVTYNEQFF
.,TRBJ2-7,TRBV7-2,CASSLGPSGTILRWEQYF
.,TRBJ2-1,TRBV7-2,CASSLGLAGGGEQFF
.,TRBJ2-5,TRBV24-1,CATSDSSQETQYF
.,TRBJ1-5,TRBV5-1,CASSTTPGSNQPQHF
.,TRBJ1-3,TRBV7-9,CASSLTAVSGNTIYF
.,TRBJ1-2,TRBV4-3,CASSQDNVWGNYGYTF
.,TRBJ2-3,TRBV18,CASSPVDTDTQYF
.,TRBJ2-1,TRBV6-5,CASSYSALSSYNEQFF
.,TRBJ2-7,TRBV12-3/TRBV12-4,CASSLTTYEQYF
.,TRBJ2-2,TRBV6-2/TRBV6-3,CASSYSGSGVPSTGELFF
.,TRBJ2-2,TRBV15,CATSRDRAGSNTGELFF
.,TRBJ2-7,TRBV5-1,CASSVFGTGGNEQYF
.,TRBJ1-3,TRBV29-1,CSVDENSGNTIYF
.,TRBJ2-1,TRBV10-3,CAISESAVGEQFF
.,TRBJ2-2,TRBV7-3,CASSQTGGYTGELFF
.,TRBJ1-4,TRBV6-2/TRBV6-3,CASSPNRRKNEKLFF
.,TRBJ2-2,TRBV15,CATSSKRAGELFF
.,TRBJ2-7,TRBV15,CATSPQTGSAYEQYF
.,TRBJ2-7,TRBV29-1,CSVEDPSGPGGSYEQYF
.,TRBJ2-3,TRBV15,CATGRGLAGDTQYF
.,TRBJ2-7,TRBV28,CASSFSPGQGYSYEQYF
.,TRBJ1-2,TRBV20-1,CSADRQGDDYGYTF
.,TRBJ2-2,TRBV7-6,CASSEGAGYTGELFF
.,TRBJ1-2,TRBV28,CASSFRGGFGYTF
.,TRBJ1-1,TRBV29-1,CSVLGQNTEAFF
.,TRBJ1-5,TRBV28,CASSLVPGQGSNQPQHF
.,TRBJ2-1,TRBV6-2/TRBV6-3,CASSFSGPYNEQFF